These T cell receptor beta chains were read from a single sample in a study of blood T cells in healthy people across ages. Using its own MiXCR run on the 5' RACE reads, TCRdb lists one record per CDR3 protein. The sample consists of about 680,000 distinct CDR3 sequences, around 45% of them appearing once. Sequencing was carried out using blood. The receptors derive from a woman aged 55-69 years in good health. CDR3s include the opening cysteine and the closing phenylalanine or tryptophan. Fields, in order: J gene, clone size, D gene, V gene, CDR3 DNA, CDR3 protein. The D gene is left open where the match is weak. A clone size is listed for some rows: how often the clone was seen (once, few, many), or a class if it is expanded.

J gene: TRBJ1-2
clone size: -
D gene: -
V gene: TRBV4-3
CDR3 DNA: TGCGCCAGCAGCCAAGACCCGGCCCGGGCCCCCTATGGCTACACCTTC
CDR3 protein: CASSQDPARAPYGYTF

J gene: TRBJ2-7
clone size: -
D gene: TRBD2
V gene: TRBV7-2
CDR3 DNA: TGTGCCAGCAGCTTAGCGGGACTAGCGGGAGTCTACGAGCAGTACTTC
CDR3 protein: CASSLAGLAGVYEQYF

J gene: TRBJ2-7
clone size: -
D gene: -
V gene: TRBV6-5
CDR3 DNA: TGTGCCAGCAGTGACGGGATCGTAACCTACGAGCAGTACTTC
CDR3 protein: CASSDGIVTYEQYF

J gene: TRBJ1-3
clone size: -
D gene: -
V gene: TRBV6-2/TRBV6-3
CDR3 DNA: TGTGCCAGCAGTTCGACTTACTCTGGAAACACCATATATTTT
CDR3 protein: CASSSTYSGNTIYF

J gene: TRBJ1-1
clone size: -
D gene: -
V gene: TRBV12-3/TRBV12-4
CDR3 DNA: TGTGCCAGCACCATAAACACTGAAGCTTTCTTT
CDR3 protein: CASTINTEAFF

J gene: TRBJ2-7
clone size: -
D gene: TRBD2
V gene: TRBV20-1
CDR3 DNA: TGCAGTGCTAGAGATTCGGGGGGATCCATCTACGAGCAGTACTTC
CDR3 protein: CSARDSGGSIYEQYF

J gene: TRBJ2-2
clone size: -
D gene: -
V gene: TRBV20-1
CDR3 DNA: TGCAGTGCTCCAACTAGTCCCGCCGGGGAGCTGTTTTTT
CDR3 protein: CSAPTSPAGELFF

J gene: TRBJ2-3
clone size: -
D gene: TRBD2
V gene: TRBV5-1
CDR3 DNA: TGCGCCAGCAGCTTGGCCCCTAGCGGAAGAAGCACAGATACGCAGTATTTT
CDR3 protein: CASSLAPSGRSTDTQYF

J gene: TRBJ2-3
clone size: many
D gene: -
V gene: TRBV28
CDR3 DNA: TGTGCCAGCAGCCGATCGCCGTTTTTGGGGGGTTTGGCGGAGGACACGCAGTATTTT
CDR3 protein: CASSRSPFLGGLAEDTQYF

J gene: TRBJ2-3
clone size: once
D gene: TRBD1
V gene: TRBV11-2
CDR3 DNA: TGTGCCAGCAGCCTAGCCAGGACAGGTAGCACAGATACGCAGTATTTT
CDR3 protein: CASSLARTGSTDTQYF

J gene: TRBJ2-3
clone size: -
D gene: TRBD1
V gene: TRBV7-7
CDR3 DNA: TGTGCTAGCAGCTTAGTGGAAGGGGGCTTGACAGATACGCAGTATTTT
CDR3 protein: CASSLVEGGLTDTQYF

J gene: TRBJ2-7
clone size: -
D gene: -
V gene: TRBV18
CDR3 DNA: TGTGCCAGCTCACCACCGATGGGGCGCTTAACCTACGAGCAGTACTTC
CDR3 protein: CASSPPMGRLTYEQYF

J gene: TRBJ1-2
clone size: many
D gene: -
V gene: TRBV7-3
CDR3 DNA: TGTGCCAGCAGCCCAGACGGGGGTGTATATGGCTACACCTTC
CDR3 protein: CASSPDGGVYGYTF

J gene: TRBJ2-7
clone size: once
D gene: TRBD2
V gene: TRBV2
CDR3 DNA: TGTGCCAGCAGTTTGACTAGCCGGGATGGCGAGCAGTACTTC
CDR3 protein: CASSLTSRDGEQYF

J gene: TRBJ2-1
clone size: few
D gene: TRBD2
V gene: TRBV2
CDR3 DNA: TGTGCCAGCAGTGAAGACGCGGGAGGGCACAATGAGCAGTTCTTC
CDR3 protein: CASSEDAGGHNEQFF

J gene: TRBJ2-3
clone size: -
D gene: -
V gene: TRBV15
CDR3 DNA: TGTGCCACCAGCCGAGGGACCAGCACAGATACGCAGTATTTT
CDR3 protein: CATSRGTSTDTQYF

J gene: TRBJ2-5
clone size: few
D gene: -
V gene: TRBV19
CDR3 DNA: TGTGCCAGTAGGACCAGGGCCGGAGAGCAAGAGACCCAGTACTTC
CDR3 protein: CASRTRAGEQETQYF

J gene: TRBJ1-1
clone size: -
D gene: -
V gene: TRBV4-2
CDR3 DNA: TGTGCCAGCGGACCAGGGGTTGGTGAAGCTTTCTTT
CDR3 protein: CASGPGVGEAFF

J gene: TRBJ2-2
clone size: once
D gene: -
V gene: TRBV20-1
CDR3 DNA: TGCAGTGCACAGAATAGCAGGGTGAACACCGGGGAGCTGTTTTTT
CDR3 protein: CSAQNSRVNTGELFF

J gene: TRBJ2-1
clone size: few
D gene: TRBD2
V gene: TRBV12-3/TRBV12-4
CDR3 DNA: TGTGCCAGCAGTCCATCCGGACTAGCGGTCTACAATGAGCAGTTCTTC
CDR3 protein: CASSPSGLAVYNEQFF

J gene: TRBJ1-1
clone size: once
D gene: -
V gene: TRBV10-3
CDR3 DNA: TGTGCCATCAGTACAGGGAGTACTGAAGCTTTCTTT
CDR3 protein: CAISTGSTEAFF

J gene: TRBJ2-1
clone size: few
D gene: -
V gene: TRBV20-1
CDR3 DNA: TGCAGTGCTAGGAACCCCCTAGGCTCCTACAATGAGCAGTTCTTC
CDR3 protein: CSARNPLGSYNEQFF

J gene: TRBJ2-7
clone size: few
D gene: -
V gene: TRBV12-3/TRBV12-4
CDR3 DNA: TGTGCCAGCAGTTTAGCTAGGGGCAACGAGCAGTACTTC
CDR3 protein: CASSLARGNEQYF

J gene: TRBJ1-6
clone size: -
D gene: -
V gene: TRBV20-1
CDR3 DNA: TGCAGTGCTAGAACTACAGGGAATTCGCCCCTCCACTTT
CDR3 protein: CSARTTGNSPLHF

J gene: TRBJ2-5
clone size: -
D gene: -
V gene: TRBV12-3/TRBV12-4
CDR3 DNA: TGTGCCAGCAGGGCCCTATTAGGTAAAGAGACCCAGTACTTC
CDR3 protein: CASRALLGKETQYF

J gene: TRBJ2-7
clone size: -
D gene: -
V gene: TRBV6-2/TRBV6-3
CDR3 DNA: TGTGCCAGCACCTTACCTCAAGCGCCTTACGAGCAGTACTTC
CDR3 protein: CASTLPQAPYEQYF

J gene: TRBJ2-6
clone size: -
D gene: -
V gene: TRBV20-1
CDR3 DNA: TGCAGTGCTAGAGATTTATCCGGGTCCCATAGCTCTGGGGCCAACGTCCTGACTTTC
CDR3 protein: CSARDLSGSHSSGANVLTF

J gene: TRBJ2-7
clone size: -
D gene: -
V gene: TRBV6-2/TRBV6-3
CDR3 DNA: TGTGCCAGCAGCTCGTCGGGATTGGGGGAAAAGCGGTACTTC
CDR3 protein: CASSSSGLGEKRYF

J gene: TRBJ2-7
clone size: -
D gene: -
V gene: TRBV20-1
CDR3 DNA: TGCAGTGCTAGAGAGGGGGGACAATACAATGAGCAGTACTTC
CDR3 protein: CSAREGGQYNEQYF

J gene: TRBJ2-7
clone size: few
D gene: TRBD1
V gene: TRBV27
CDR3 DNA: TGTGCCAGCAGTCTCACCCGGGACAGGCCCCACGAGCAGTACTTC
CDR3 protein: CASSLTRDRPHEQYF

J gene: TRBJ2-2
clone size: -
D gene: -
V gene: TRBV15
CDR3 DNA: TGTGCCACCAGCAGATCCGGGGACGAGACCGGGGAGCTGTTTTTT
CDR3 protein: CATSRSGDETGELFF

J gene: TRBJ2-5
clone size: few
D gene: -
V gene: TRBV9
CDR3 DNA: TGTGCCAGCAGCGTAGTGGACTCGGAGACCCAGTACTTC
CDR3 protein: CASSVVDSETQYF

J gene: TRBJ2-7
clone size: -
D gene: TRBD1
V gene: TRBV29-1
CDR3 DNA: TGCAGCGTTGAAGAGGGGACAGGGGGGACCTACAATGAGCAGTACTTC
CDR3 protein: CSVEEGTGGTYNEQYF

J gene: TRBJ2-1
clone size: few
D gene: TRBD1
V gene: TRBV27
CDR3 DNA: TGTGCCAGCAGTTCCTCCGGGACAGGGGTTGGTGAGCAGTTCTTC
CDR3 protein: CASSSSGTGVGEQFF

J gene: TRBJ2-7
clone size: -
D gene: TRBD2
V gene: TRBV28
CDR3 DNA: TGTGCCAGCAGTGCGGGGGGGCTCTCCTACGAGCAGTACTTC
CDR3 protein: CASSAGGLSYEQYF

J gene: TRBJ2-5
clone size: -
D gene: TRBD1
V gene: TRBV7-8
CDR3 DNA: TGTGCCAGCAGCTTAGAGGACAGGGTGGAGACCCAGTACTTC
CDR3 protein: CASSLEDRVETQYF

J gene: TRBJ2-6
clone size: -
D gene: TRBD1
V gene: TRBV3-1
CDR3 DNA: TGTGCCAGCAGCCGAGGGAACAGGGGGTCTGGGGCCAGCGTCCTGACTTTC
CDR3 protein: CASSRGNRGSGASVLTF

J gene: TRBJ2-3
clone size: -
D gene: -
V gene: TRBV4-3
CDR3 DNA: TGCGCCAGCAGCCGGTTCAGTCCCGTTTCTAGCACAGATACGCAGTATTTT
CDR3 protein: CASSRFSPVSSTDTQYF

J gene: TRBJ2-1
clone size: -
D gene: -
V gene: TRBV7-8
CDR3 DNA: TGTGCCAGCAGCAAGACTAGGTTCCCAACCCCGACCTACAATGAGCAGTTCTTC
CDR3 protein: CASSKTRFPTPTYNEQFF

J gene: TRBJ2-7
clone size: few
D gene: TRBD2
V gene: TRBV20-1
CDR3 DNA: TGCAGTGCTAGTCTCCTAGCGGGACCCCTCGGTTACGAGCAGTACTTC
CDR3 protein: CSASLLAGPLGYEQYF

J gene: TRBJ1-1
clone size: -
D gene: TRBD1
V gene: TRBV29-1
CDR3 DNA: TGCAGCGTGGGACAGGGGGCGCACACTGAAGCTTTCTTT
CDR3 protein: CSVGQGAHTEAFF

J gene: TRBJ1-1
clone size: few
D gene: -
V gene: TRBV21-1
CDR3 DNA: TGTGCCAGCAGCAAAGGGAACACTGAAGCTTTCTTT
CDR3 protein: CASSKGNTEAFF

J gene: TRBJ2-7
clone size: few
D gene: -
V gene: TRBV20-1
CDR3 DNA: TGCAGTGCTAGAGGCCGGGACGGGCGTAAGTACGAGCAGTACTTC
CDR3 protein: CSARGRDGRKYEQYF

J gene: TRBJ1-4
clone size: -
D gene: TRBD1
V gene: TRBV7-6
CDR3 DNA: TGTGCCAGCAGCGTGACAGGGGGCGAAGAAAAACTGTTTTTT
CDR3 protein: CASSVTGGEEKLFF

J gene: TRBJ2-1
clone size: few
D gene: -
V gene: TRBV10-3
CDR3 DNA: TGTGCCATCAGTCTGGGGGGTTTACCTACCAATGAGCAGTTCTTC
CDR3 protein: CAISLGGLPTNEQFF

J gene: TRBJ2-1
clone size: -
D gene: TRBD2
V gene: TRBV12-3/TRBV12-4
CDR3 DNA: TGTGCCAGCAGGAACTATAGGCTAGCGGGAGCAGTCTACAATGAGCAGTTCTTC
CDR3 protein: CASRNYRLAGAVYNEQFF

J gene: TRBJ2-3
clone size: few
D gene: -
V gene: TRBV25-1
CDR3 DNA: TGTGCCAGCAGTGATCCAGGGACCTCCCATACGCAGTATTTT
CDR3 protein: CASSDPGTSHTQYF

J gene: TRBJ2-7
clone size: -
D gene: -
V gene: TRBV9
CDR3 DNA: TGTGCCAGCAGCGAGACCGAGTTGTATGAGCAGTACTTC
CDR3 protein: CASSETELYEQYF

J gene: TRBJ2-7
clone size: -
D gene: -
V gene: TRBV20-1
CDR3 DNA: TGCAGTGCTAGCACCGCTCGGATCTCCTACGAGCAGTACTTC
CDR3 protein: CSASTARISYEQYF

J gene: TRBJ1-2
clone size: few
D gene: -
V gene: TRBV24-1
CDR3 DNA: TGTGCCACCAGTGATCGACATGGCTACACCTTC
CDR3 protein: CATSDRHGYTF

J gene: TRBJ2-7
clone size: -
D gene: -
V gene: TRBV20-1
CDR3 DNA: TGCAGTGCTAGAGATCTGAGGTTCCCCTACGAGCAGTACTTC
CDR3 protein: CSARDLRFPYEQYF

J gene: TRBJ1-6
clone size: -
D gene: -
V gene: TRBV28
CDR3 DNA: TGTGCCAGCAGTGGGACAAAGAATAATTCACCCCTCCACTTT
CDR3 protein: CASSGTKNNSPLHF

J gene: TRBJ1-1
clone size: few
D gene: -
V gene: TRBV29-1
CDR3 DNA: TGCAGTGGCACGGGCAACACTGAAGCTTTCTTT
CDR3 protein: CSGTGNTEAFF